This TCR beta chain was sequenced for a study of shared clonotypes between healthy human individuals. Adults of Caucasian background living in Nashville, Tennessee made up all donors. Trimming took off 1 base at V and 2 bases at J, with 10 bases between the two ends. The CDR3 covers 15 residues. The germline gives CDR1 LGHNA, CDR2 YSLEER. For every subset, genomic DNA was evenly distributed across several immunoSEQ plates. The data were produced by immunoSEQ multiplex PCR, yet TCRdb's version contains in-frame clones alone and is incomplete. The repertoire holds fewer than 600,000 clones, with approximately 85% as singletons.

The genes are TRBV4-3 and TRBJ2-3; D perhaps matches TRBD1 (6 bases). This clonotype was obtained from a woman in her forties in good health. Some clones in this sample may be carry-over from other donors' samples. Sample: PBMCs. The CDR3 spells CASSQGQAITDTQYF. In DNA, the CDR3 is TGCGCCAGCAGCCAAGGACAGGCGATCACAGATACGCAGTATTTT.